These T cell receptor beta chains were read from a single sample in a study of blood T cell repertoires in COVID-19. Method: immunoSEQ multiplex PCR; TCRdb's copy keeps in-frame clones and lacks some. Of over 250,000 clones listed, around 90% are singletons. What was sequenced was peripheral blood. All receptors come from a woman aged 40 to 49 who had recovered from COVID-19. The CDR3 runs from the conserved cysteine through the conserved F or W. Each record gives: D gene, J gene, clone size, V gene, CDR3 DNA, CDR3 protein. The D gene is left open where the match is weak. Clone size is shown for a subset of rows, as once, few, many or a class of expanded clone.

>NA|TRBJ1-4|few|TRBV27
TGTGCCAGCAGTCCGGCACACAGGGCCAGGGCTAATGAAAAACTGTTTTTT
CASSPAHRARANEKLFF
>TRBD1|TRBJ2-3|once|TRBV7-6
TGTGCCAGCAGCACTAGCCCCAGGGGGCTGCTCTCAGATACGCAGTATTTT
CASSTSPRGLLSDTQYF
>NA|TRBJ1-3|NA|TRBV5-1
TGCGCCAGCAGGCCCTTTGGGAGCTCTGGAAACACCATATATTTT
CASRPFGSSGNTIYF
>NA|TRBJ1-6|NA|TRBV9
TGTGCCAGCAGCCCCCACCCGTCGAGCCCTTCACCCCTCCACTTT
CASSPHPSSPSPLHF
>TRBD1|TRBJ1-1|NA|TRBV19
TGTGCCAGTACCACGGACAGGGTGAACACTGAAGCTTTCTTT
CASTTDRVNTEAFF
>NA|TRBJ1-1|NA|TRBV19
TGTGCCAGTAGTATAGGGGTGGGGCCCTGGAACGCTGAAGCTTTCTTT
CASSIGVGPWNAEAFF
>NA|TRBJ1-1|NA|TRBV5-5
TGTGCCAGCACCTCTTTTCCACTGACTCCGAACACTGAAGCTTTCTTT
CASTSFPLTPNTEAFF
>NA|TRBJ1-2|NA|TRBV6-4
TGTGCCAGCAGTGACTCCGGAGATGGCTACACCTTC
CASSDSGDGYTF
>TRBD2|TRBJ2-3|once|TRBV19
TGTGCCAGTACCAGAACTAGCGTAAGCACAGATACGCAGTATTTT
CASTRTSVSTDTQYF
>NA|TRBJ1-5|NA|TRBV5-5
TGTGCCAGCAGCGATAGGGCCGGGGGGTCTCAGCCCCAGCATTTT
CASSDRAGGSQPQHF
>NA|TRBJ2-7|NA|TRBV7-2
TGTGCCAGCAGCCGAGGCGTAGCTCCGGAGCAGTACTTC
CASSRGVAPEQYF
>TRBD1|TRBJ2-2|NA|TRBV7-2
TGTGCCAGCAGCTTAGCGCCGCAGGGGGCGGGCGGGGAGCTGTTTTTT
CASSLAPQGAGGELFF
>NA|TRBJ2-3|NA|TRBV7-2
TGTGCCAGCAGCCGAGGGTTCGGGGATACGCAGTATTTT
CASSRGFGDTQYF
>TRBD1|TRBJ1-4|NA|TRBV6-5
TGTGCCAGCACTCGGCAGGGGGCAACTAATGAAAAACTGTTTTTT
CASTRQGATNEKLFF
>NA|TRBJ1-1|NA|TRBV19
TGTGCCAGTAGTATAGGGTTCGGGACTGAAGCTTTCTTT
CASSIGFGTEAFF
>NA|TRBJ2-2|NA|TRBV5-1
TGCGCCAGCAGCTTGGGGCCGATTGGTCCTGGGGAGCTGTTTTTT
CASSLGPIGPGELFF
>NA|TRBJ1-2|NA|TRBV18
TGTGCCAGCTCATCCCTCGGACAACCCCTATATGGCTACACCTTC
CASSSLGQPLYGYTF
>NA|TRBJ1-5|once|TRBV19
TGTGCCAGTAGTATAAGGCCGACTCCCCATCAGCCCCAGCATTTT
CASSIRPTPHQPQHF
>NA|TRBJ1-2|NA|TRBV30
TGTGCCTGGAGTGTGGGGGCCGGGGGCTACACCTTC
CAWSVGAGGYTF
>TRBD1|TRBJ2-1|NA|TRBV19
TGTGCCAGTAGTGCACAGGGGGCCTATGAGCAGTTCTTC
CASSAQGAYEQFF
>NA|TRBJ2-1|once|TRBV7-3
TGTGCCAGCAGCCCCGGGACTGGCAAGGGCAATGAGCAGTTCTTC
CASSPGTGKGNEQFF
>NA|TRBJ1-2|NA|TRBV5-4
TGTGCCAGCAGACCGCGGGGTAGAACGGAACGCTATGGCTACACCTTC
CASRPRGRTERYGYTF
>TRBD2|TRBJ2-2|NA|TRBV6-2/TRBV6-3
TGTGCCAGCAGTAACCTTGGGGACTACCCAACCCTCGGGGAGCTGTTTTTT
CASSNLGDYPTLGELFF
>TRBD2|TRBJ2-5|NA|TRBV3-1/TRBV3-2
TGTGCCAGCAGCCAAGATGGGCGGGCTAGCGGGAGTTCTTCCCAGTACTTC
CASSQDGRASGSSSQYF
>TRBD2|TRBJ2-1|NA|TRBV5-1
TGCGCCAGCAGCACCCGGACTAGCGGGACTAGCTCCTACAATGAGCAGTTCTTC
CASSTRTSGTSSYNEQFF
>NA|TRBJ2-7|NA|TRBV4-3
TGCGCCAGCAGCCAAGAGGCCGGGTCCTACGAGCAGTACTTC
CASSQEAGSYEQYF
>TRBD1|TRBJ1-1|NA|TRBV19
TGTGCCAGTAGTTTCAGGGACAGGGGGGCTTCTGAAGCTTTCTTT
CASSFRDRGASEAFF
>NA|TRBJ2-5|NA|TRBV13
TGTGCCAGCAGCTTAGGGGGCGGGTACCAAGAGACCCAGTACTTC
CASSLGGGYQETQYF
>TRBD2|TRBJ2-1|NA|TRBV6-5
TGTGCCAGCGGGACTAGCGGGAGAAGCAATGAGCAGTTCTTC
CASGTSGRSNEQFF